The clone carrying this T cell receptor beta chain was detected only a few times. The record originates from a study of T cell changes during pregnancy in multiple sclerosis. TCRdb's table, derived via immunoSEQ multiplex PCR, lists solely in-frame clones and lacks some. The sample carries tens of thousands of clones, around 94% recorded once. V dropped 6 bases and J dropped 9; count of bases not matched to a gene: 12. Germline V gene data show CDR1 as SGHVS and CDR2 as FQNEAQ. The CDR3 totals 15 residues. The sequence was obtained from a female donor with multiple sclerosis, enrolled in a pregnancy study. Here the sequenced sample was peripheral blood, taken after pregnancy. The rearrangement joins TRBV7-8 to TRBJ2-1; TRBD2 aligns across 9 bases. CDR3 in DNA: TGTGCCAGCAGACAAGAGCGCGGGGGGGGAGGTGAGCAGTTCTTC. Translation gives CASRQERGGGGEQFF. Filled out from reference TRBV7-8 and TRBJ2-1, the complete variable domain reads GAGVSQSPRYKVAKRGQDVALRCDPISGHVSLFWYQQALGQGPEFLTYFQNEAQLDKSGLPSDRFFAERPEGSVSTLKIQRTQQEDSAVYLCASRQERGGGGEQFFGPGTRLTVL.